This T cell receptor beta chain is drawn from a study of blood T cell repertoires in COVID-19. Germline-derived CDR1 and CDR2 are LNHDA and SQIVND (reference sequence). CDR3 length equals 14 residues. Trimming shortened V by 8 bases and J by 4 bases, and 16 bases separated the two germline ends. In the original workflow: Cell counts per sample came from amplifying reference gene primers. The data were produced by immunoSEQ multiplex PCR, yet TCRdb's version contains in-frame clones alone and is incomplete. The V and J calls and the clone size are those of that table, but D and trimming were determined from the DNA. The sample lists about 230,000 clones; roughly 80% were seen once.

Sequences were obtained from peripheral blood. The chain recombines TRBV19 with TRBJ2-3; TRBD1 is a possible D gene (6 bases). The clonotype was recovered from a woman over 75 with acute or convalescent COVID-19. Here the CDR3 reads CASRRDNEADTQYF. CDR3 sequence (DNA): TGTGCCAGTCGACGGGACAACGAGGCAGATACGCAGTATTTT. The whole variable domain, remainder taken from reference TRBV19 and TRBJ2-3, is DGGITQSPKYLFRKEGQNVTLSCEQNLNHDAMYWYRQDPGQGLRLIYYSQIVNDFQKGDIAEGYSVSREKKESFPLTVTSAQKNPTAFYLCASRRDNEADTQYFGPGTRLTVL.